Below are 24 T cell receptor beta chains sequenced from a single sample in a study of blood T cell repertoires in COVID-19. Sequencing used immunoSEQ multiplex PCR; TCRdb keeps in-frame clones, though not all of them. Seen here are about 170,000 clones, around 80% observed once, and the top ten hold roughly a fifth. The specimen sequenced was peripheral blood. All receptors come from a woman aged 70 to 79 who had recovered from COVID-19.

The chain carries TRBV27 and TRBJ2-7; the match to TRBD1 covers 9 bases. This CDR3 is 13 amino acids long. CDR1 is MNHEY, CDR2 SMNVEV, per germline (reference sequence). The ends lost 8 bases at V and 4 bases at J; junction bases unmatched: 6. The CDR3 sequence is CASGGDRAYEQYF. CDR3 bases: TGTGCCAGCGGGGGGGACAGGGCTTACGAGCAGTACTTC.

The chain carries TRBV30 and TRBJ2-1; 8 bases fit TRBD2. Germline values: CDR1 GTSNPN, CDR2 SVGIG (reference sequence). J was trimmed by 8 bases and V by 1 base; bases with no gene match: 7. The CDR3 spans 14 residues. The CDR3 sequence: CAWSGGGGWYEQFF. CDR3 coding DNA: TGTGCCTGGAGTGGGGGCGGGGGGTGGTATGAGCAGTTCTTC.

This sequence joins TRBV7-3 and TRBJ1-2; TRBD1 matches at 8 bases. The trim removed 5 bases at V and 4 bases at J, leaving 3 bases unmatched. This CDR3 is 13 amino acids long. Germline CDR1 reads SGHTA; CDR2 reads FQGTGA. The CDR3 DNA follows: TGTGCCAGCAGCGAACAGGGGGGCTATGGCTACACCTTC. Its protein product is CASSEQGGYGYTF.

The chain uses TRBV9 and TRBJ2-2; tentatively, D is TRBD2 (5 bases). CDR3 length: 15 residues. Germline-derived CDR1 and CDR2 are SGDLS and YYNGEE. Deletions cut 6 bases from V and 1 base from J, with 13 bases between. The CDR3 region is CASTPLAGNTGELFF. Written as DNA, the CDR3 is TGTGCCAGCACGCCCCTGGCGGGGAACACCGGGGAGCTGTTTTTT.

This clone showed up many times. The V call is TRBV2, the J call TRBJ2-7, with 8 bases aligning to TRBD1. The CDR3 is made up of 13 amino acids. Losses at the gene ends were 6 bases for V and 3 bases for J; bases not matched to a gene: 4. The germline V gene encodes CDR1 SNHLY and CDR2 FYNNEI. CDR3 in DNA: TGTGCCAGCAGGCCGACAGGGGTCTACGAGCAGTACTTC. Amino acid sequence: CASRPTGVYEQYF.

This clone is a singleton in its sample. J is TRBJ2-1 and V is TRBV2; the match to TRBD2 covers 10 bases. V lost 1 base to trimming and J lost 9 bases; unmatched junction nucleotides: 6. This CDR3 comprises 15 residues. From germline, CDR1 is SNHLY and CDR2 FYNNEI. CDR3 in amino acids: CASSEGLAGVAEQFF. The CDR3 coding sequence is TGTGCCAGCAGTGAAGGGCTAGCGGGAGTGGCTGAGCAGTTCTTC.

The chain is built from TRBV7-2 and TRBJ2-5; 8 bases align to TRBD2. The CDR3 extends over 15 amino acids. Unmatched junction bases numbered 7, after V lost 5 bases and J lost 2 bases. Germline CDR1 is SGHTA and CDR2 is FQGNSA. CDR3 loop: CASSRGGATQETQYF. For the CDR3, the DNA is TGTGCCAGCAGCCGGGGGGGGGCCACTCAAGAGACCCAGTACTTC.

The chain links TRBV3-1 (or the pseudogene TRBV3-2) to TRBJ2-5; D is possibly TRBD2 (7 bases). CDR3 length: 16 amino acids. Germline V gene lookup returns CDR1 LGHDT and CDR2 YNNKEL (reference sequence). V lost 1 base and J lost 5, with 17 bases in between. CDR3 sequence reads: CASSQGTRGGGETQYF. CDR3 nucleotides: TGTGCCAGCAGCCAAGGAACCCGCGGGGGCGGGGAGACCCAGTACTTC.

The genes are TRBV30 and TRBJ2-2, with 9 bases that match TRBD1. J gave up 7 bases and V 1 base, and 1 base lay outside the gene matches. CDR1 is GTSNPN, CDR2 SVGIG, per germline (reference sequence). The CDR3 loop spans 13 amino acids. The DNA of the CDR3 is TGTGCCTGGAGTGGGACAGGGGTCGGGGAGCTGTTTTTT. It translates to CAWSGTGVGELFF.

This chain links TRBV4-1 with TRBJ2-7; 9 nucleotides line up with TRBD2. The length of the CDR3 is 14 residues. The V gene's germline CDR1 is MGHRA and CDR2 YSYEKL. After removal of 4 bases from V and 3 bases from J, the junction contained 4 bases not matched to a gene. The CDR3 DNA reads as TGCGCCAGCAGCCTGGGAGCGGGGGGCTACGAGCAGTACTTC. Its translation is CASSLGAGGYEQYF.

V gene TRBV3-1 (or the pseudogene TRBV3-2) combines with J gene TRBJ2-7; D perhaps matches TRBD1 (7 bases). The CDR3 runs 15 residues. Trimming pared 4 bases from V and 1 base from J, leaving 14 bases between. Per the germline V gene, CDR1 is LGHDT and CDR2 is YNNKEL (reference sequence). CDR3: CASSLVPGGSYEQYF. The CDR3 coding sequence is TGTGCCAGCAGCCTTGTCCCAGGGGGGTCCTACGAGCAGTACTTC.

This clone has more than one count but fewer than ten. This chain links TRBV18 with TRBJ1-1, with TRBD1 matching 7 bases. V dropped 9 bases and J dropped 2; count of bases not matched to a gene: 6. CDR1 and CDR2 from the germline V gene are KGHSH and LQKENI. The CDR3 is 13 residues long. The CDR3 DNA reads TGTGCCAGTGGGGCAGGGGGAAACACTGAAGCTTTCTTT. The encoded protein is CASGAGGNTEAFF.

This chain uses TRBV28 with TRBJ1-1; maybe TRBD1 (5 bases). Trimming pared 4 bases from V and 1 base from J, leaving 10 bases between. The CDR3 loop spans 14 amino acids. Germline CDR1 is MDHEN and CDR2 is SYDVKM. The CDR3 region is CASSSPGENTEAFF. In DNA form, the CDR3 reads TGTGCCAGCAGTTCCCCGGGGGAGAACACTGAAGCTTTCTTT.

This clone was recorded only once. The V and J genes are TRBV10-3 and TRBJ2-7, with D uncertain. V was trimmed by 2 bases and J by 1 base, leaving 6 bases between them. Germline lookup yields CDR1 ENHRY and CDR2 SYGVKD. The CDR3 extends over 13 amino acids. As DNA, the CDR3 is TGTGCCATCAGTGAGGGGCAGTCCTACGAGCAGTACTTC. Its translation is CAISEGQSYEQYF.

The chain couples TRBV19 to TRBJ2-7, with TRBD2 matching 8 bases. Germline CDR1 reads LNHDA; CDR2 reads SQIVND (reference sequence). V lost 4 bases, J lost 2 bases, and 7 bases stayed unmatched. CDR3 length: 15 amino acids. CDR3 in amino acids: CASSTRGGAPYEQYF. CDR3 DNA: TGTGCCAGTAGTACCCGGGGGGGGGCCCCCTACGAGCAGTACTTC.

CDR3 region: CASSFGGSSYNEQFF. The DNA for the CDR3 is TGTGCCAGCAGCTTTGGCGGAAGCTCCTACAATGAGCAGTTCTTC. The V call is TRBV7-2, the J call TRBJ2-1; no clear D. Trimming cost V 3 bases and J 0 bases, with 9 bases left between them. CDR1 and CDR2 from the germline V gene are SGHTA and FQGNSA. The CDR3 covers 15 residues.

This chain uses TRBV5-4 with TRBJ2-7, with 10 bases lining up with TRBD1. This CDR3 has 15 residues. V trimming: 4 bases; J trimming: 5 bases; junction bases outside the gene matches: 9. Germline-derived CDR1 and CDR2 are SGHNT and YYREEE (reference sequence). The CDR3 DNA sequence: TGTGCCAGCAGCCCCGCAGGACAGGGGGACCACGAGCAGTACTTC. Protein product: CASSPAGQGDHEQYF.

This clone was found many times. The rearrangement links TRBV19 to TRBJ1-6; D gene ambiguous. The CDR3 runs to 12 residues. V lost 8 bases to trimming and J lost 7 bases, with 9 bases between them. Looked up from germline, CDR1 is LNHDA and CDR2 is SQIVND (reference sequence). The chain's CDR3 is CASAPVNSPLHF. The CDR3 DNA sequence: TGTGCCAGTGCCCCGGTCAATTCACCCCTCCACTTT.

The CDR3 nucleotides are TGTGCCAGTAGTAGGATGGGCCCTTCTGGAAACACCATATATTTT. It is translated as CASSRMGPSGNTIYF. The chain carries TRBV19 and TRBJ1-3; D unresolved. Trimming took 4 bases from V and 1 from J, leaving 11 bases between them. Per germline, CDR1 LNHDA and CDR2 SQIVND (reference sequence). This CDR3 comprises 15 residues.

CDR3 residues: CGTGGPNYGYTF. The CDR3 coding sequence is TGTGGGACGGGGGGGCCTAACTATGGCTACACCTTC. The chain joins TRBV28 to TRBJ1-2, with a weak D call TRBD1 (6 bases). The CDR3 extends over 12 amino acids. CDR1 MDHEN and CDR2 SYDVKM come from the germline V gene.

This clone appeared a few times. J is TRBJ1-1 and V is TRBV24-1; a possible D gene is TRBD1 (6 bases). Looked up from germline, CDR1 is KGHDR and CDR2 is SFDVKD. The V end was cut by 9 bases, the J end by 11 bases, with 21 bases between. The CDR3 is 13 residues long. Here the CDR3 DNA reads TGTGCCACCCCCCTGCGGGGGGGGCTTGGGGCTTTCTTT. This codes for CATPLRGGLGAFF.

This chain connects TRBV4-1 to TRBJ2-1, with 14 bases fitting TRBD2. CDR1 is MGHRA, CDR2 YSYEKL, per germline. The CDR3 length is 18 residues. V shed 7 bases and J 0 bases; nucleotides not matched to a gene: 8. The CDR3 loop reads CASTPAGTSGSSYNEQFF. The CDR3 DNA is TGCGCCAGCACCCCCGCCGGGACTAGCGGGAGCTCCTACAATGAGCAGTTCTTC.

This chain joins TRBV6-6 and TRBJ1-4; D unclear. Per germline, CDR1 MNHNY and CDR2 SVGAGI (reference sequence). The CDR3 is 16 residues long. V was pared by 1 base and J by 5 bases, with 14 bases between. The CDR3 nucleotides read TGTGCCAGCAGTTACTATCGGGGAAGGTTGAATGAAAAACTGTTTTTT. This translates into CASSYYRGRLNEKLFF.

The V and J genes are TRBV7-2 and TRBJ2-5, with D possibly TRBD1 on 6 matching bases. The germline V and J ends were trimmed by 7 bases and 1 base, with 13 bases remaining between them. Per the germline V gene, CDR1 is SGHTA and CDR2 is FQGNSA. This CDR3 contains 14 residues. Here the CDR3 DNA reads TGTGCCAGCACCCCGGACAGTACCCAAGAGACCCAGTACTTC. As protein: CASTPDSTQETQYF.